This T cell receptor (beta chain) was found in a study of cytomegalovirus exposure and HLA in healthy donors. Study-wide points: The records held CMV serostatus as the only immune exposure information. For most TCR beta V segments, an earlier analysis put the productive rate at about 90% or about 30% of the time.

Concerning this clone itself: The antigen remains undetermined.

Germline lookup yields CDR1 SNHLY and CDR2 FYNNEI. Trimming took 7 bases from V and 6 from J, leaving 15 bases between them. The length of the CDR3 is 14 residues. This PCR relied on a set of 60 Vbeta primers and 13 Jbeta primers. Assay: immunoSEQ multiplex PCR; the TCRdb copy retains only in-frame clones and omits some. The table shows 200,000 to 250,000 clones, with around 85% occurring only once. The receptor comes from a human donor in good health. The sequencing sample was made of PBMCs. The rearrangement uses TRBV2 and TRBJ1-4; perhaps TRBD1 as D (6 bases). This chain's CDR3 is CASIRGGFDEKLFF. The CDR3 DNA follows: TGTGCCAGCATTCGCGGGGGCTTTGATGAAAAACTGTTTTTT.